The 30 T cell receptor beta chains presented below share a single source sample, sequenced in a study of identical twins. TCRdb re-called the 5' RACE reads with MiXCR, one entry per CDR3 protein. The data hold 1.5 million to 2 million distinct CDR3 sequences, with more than 30% observed a single time. Sequencing was performed on cord blood. The receptors come from a newborn girl in good health.

This clonotype was detected many times. V is TRBV9 and J is TRBJ2-7, with D maybe TRBD1 (6 bases). Germline V gives CDR1 SGDLS, CDR2 YYNGEE. Deletions cut 4 bases from V and 6 bases from J, with 11 bases between. The CDR3 consists of 12 residues. The CDR3 sequence is CASSYRVGEQYF. The CDR3 DNA reads as TGTGCCAGCAGCTACAGGGTAGGCGAGCAGTACTTC.

This sequence joins TRBV6-1 and TRBJ2-1; tentative D call: TRBD2 (7 bases). The CDR3 sequence is 14 residues long. Germline V gene lookup returns CDR1 MNHNS and CDR2 SASEGT. V lost 4 bases and J lost 5, with 12 bases in between. As DNA, the CDR3 is TGTGCCAGCAGTGCAAGGGGGACTAACAATGAGCAGTTCTTC. The encoded protein is CASSARGTNNEQFF.

This clonotype has just a few counts. CDR3 DNA sequence: TGCAGTGCTAGTAGGATTGAGCGGGCCACCTACGAGCAGTACTTC. Translation: CSASRIERATYEQYF. The chain uses TRBV20-1 and TRBJ2-7; possibly TRBD2 for D (6 bases). Germline V gene lookup returns CDR1 DFQATT and CDR2 SNEGSKA (reference sequence). The V end was cut by 3 bases, the J end by 2 bases, with 17 bases between. The CDR3 consists of 15 residues.

The rearrangement joins TRBV6-5 to TRBJ2-5, with D perhaps TRBD2 (6 bases). CDR3 length: 14 amino acids. Germline V lookup: CDR1 MNHEY, CDR2 SVGAGI. Trimming removed 0 bases from V and 5 bases from J, with 10 bases in between. CDR3 loop: CASSYSRGMETQYF. In DNA, the CDR3 is TGTGCCAGCAGTTACTCACGGGGGATGGAGACCCAGTACTTC.

This clonotype was seen just once. The chain employs TRBV7-2 and TRBJ2-7; no reliable D call. The J call may be incorrect, as the DNA end agrees better with TRBJ2-5. Germline V gene data show CDR1 as SGHTA and CDR2 as FQGNSA. The CDR3 is 14 amino acids. CDR3 sequence (DNA): TGTGCCAGCAGCGCGGACCATACCAGAGAGACCCAGTACTTC. This sequence encodes CASSADHTRETQYF.

The chain joins TRBV29-1 to TRBJ2-7; D might be TRBD1 (6 bases). Per the germline V gene, CDR1 is SQVTM and CDR2 is ANQGSEA. The ends were cut back, 7 bases at V and 0 bases at J, with 13 bases in the middle. The CDR3 spans 13 residues. DNA for the CDR3: TGCAGCGCCGCCCCGACAGGCTCCTACGAGCAGTACTTC. Protein sequence: CSAAPTGSYEQYF.

CDR3 in amino acids: CSAGSTNYGYTF. In nucleotides, the CDR3 is TGCAGTGCGGGGAGTACTAACTATGGCTACACCTTC. J is TRBJ1-2 and V is TRBV20-1; D gene unclear. This CDR3 has 12 amino acids. V shed 6 bases and J shed 0 bases, with 8 bases lying between them. Germline CDR1 is DFQATT and CDR2 is SNEGSKA (reference sequence).

This clonotype was recorded only once. The gene calls are TRBV29-1 and TRBJ1-1, with a weak D call TRBD1 (6 bases). The CDR3 is 13 residues long. Germline V gives CDR1 SQVTM, CDR2 ANQGSEA. V was clipped by 4 bases and J by 1 base, with 10 bases between them. The CDR3 sequence is CSVGTEQNTEAFF. In DNA form, the CDR3 reads TGCAGCGTTGGGACAGAGCAGAACACTGAAGCTTTCTTT. The variable domain in full, completed from reference TRBV29-1 and TRBJ1-1, reads SAVISQKPSRDICQRGTSLTIQCQVDSQVTMMFWYRQQPGQSLTLIATANQGSEATYESGFVIDKFPISRPNLTFSTLTVSNMSPEDSSIYLCSVGTEQNTEAFFGQGTRLTVV.

The V and J genes are TRBV2 and TRBJ2-5; D gene ambiguous. Trimming removed 4 bases at V and 4 bases at J, with 10 bases between. Germline V CDR1 and CDR2: SNHLY, FYNNEI. This CDR3 spans 13 amino acids. CDR3 amino acids: CASSARVIETQYF. In nucleotides, the CDR3 is TGTGCCAGCAGTGCAAGGGTAATAGAGACCCAGTACTTC.

This clonotype was observed a few times. This chain uses TRBV6-5 with TRBJ2-1; possibly TRBD1 for D (6 bases). V shed 5 bases and J shed 2 bases, with 10 bases lying between them. The CDR3 runs 14 residues. Looked up from germline, CDR1 is MNHEY and CDR2 is SVGAGI. This CDR3 is CASSPGEPYNEQFF. The CDR3 region has the DNA TGTGCCAGCAGTCCAGGGGAGCCCTACAATGAGCAGTTCTTC.

This clonotype has more than one count but fewer than ten. The CDR3 loop is CASSLVGGGADEQFF. The CDR3 DNA follows: TGTGCCAGCAGCTTAGTGGGCGGGGGGGCCGATGAGCAGTTCTTC. The gene calls are TRBV11-2 and TRBJ2-1; 9 bases match TRBD2. The junction had 6 bases not matched to a gene; V was cut back by 1 base and J by 8 bases. The germline V gene encodes CDR1 SGHAT and CDR2 FQNNGV. The CDR3 extends over 15 amino acids. Using reference TRBV11-2 and TRBJ2-1 for the parts outside the CDR3, the full variable domain is EAGVAQSPRYKIIEKRQSVAFWCNPISGHATLYWYQQILGQGPKLLIQFQNNGVVDDSQLPKDRFSAERLKGVDSTLKIQPAKLEDSAVYLCASSLVGGGADEQFFGPGTRLTVL.

In DNA, the CDR3 is TGTGCCAGCAGCTCCCGACGGACAGGGAGATCCTACAATGAGCAGTTCTTC. Translating it yields CASSSRRTGRSYNEQFF. The gene calls are TRBV14 and TRBJ2-1; 8 nucleotides match TRBD1. This CDR3 has 17 residues. J gave up 1 base and V 5 bases, and 10 bases lay outside the gene matches. In germline, CDR1 is SGHDN, CDR2 FVKESK.

V is TRBV20-1 and J is TRBJ2-4; D is uncertain. V gave up 0 bases and J gave up 13 bases, with 16 bases separating them. Looked up from germline, CDR1 is DFQATT and CDR2 is SNEGSKA (reference sequence). The CDR3 is 13 residues long. The CDR3, as DNA: TGCAGTGCTAGAGATCCCGTATCCCTTGAGCAGTACTTC. The encoded protein is CSARDPVSLEQYF.

This chain joins TRBV7-9 and TRBJ1-1, with TRBD1 as a possible D gene (6 bases). CDR3 size: 16 residues. The germline V gene has CDR1 SEHNR and CDR2 FQNEAQ (reference sequence). V lost 5 bases and J lost 2, with 18 bases in between. CDR3 protein: CASSTPRAQGNTEAFF. CDR3 DNA: TGTGCCAGCAGCACCCCCCGGGCACAGGGTAACACTGAAGCTTTCTTT.

This clonotype was seen only a few times. The rearrangement links TRBV28 to TRBJ1-1; D is unclear. The V end lost 8 bases, the J end lost 0 bases, and 10 bases lay between the germline ends. This CDR3 comprises 13 residues. Germline lookup yields CDR1 MDHEN and CDR2 SYDVKM. The CDR3 DNA is TGTGCCAGCGAGGGTTCAATGAACACTGAAGCTTTCTTT. It translates to CASEGSMNTEAFF.

The chain links TRBV20-1 to TRBJ2-2, with a possible D match to TRBD2 (6 bases). The germline V gene has CDR1 DFQATT and CDR2 SNEGSKA (reference sequence). There are 14 residues in the CDR3. V lost 2 bases and J lost 4, with 11 bases in between. Here the CDR3 DNA reads TGCAGTGCTAGAACCCCGGGGGTCACCGGGGAGCTGTTTTTT. Translating gives CSARTPGVTGELFF.

The chain combines TRBV20-1 with TRBJ1-2; no reliable D call. Germline CDR1 and CDR2: DFQATT and SNEGSKA (reference sequence). The CDR3 sequence is 13 residues long. The germline V and J ends were trimmed by 5 bases and 2 bases, with 12 bases remaining between them. The CDR3: CSASSVSNYGYTF. The CDR3 nucleotides read TGCAGTGCTTCGTCGGTCAGCAACTATGGCTACACCTTC.

The chain uses TRBV18 and TRBJ2-3, with D perhaps assigned TRBD1 or TRBD2 (5 bases each). V lost 2 bases, J lost 4 bases, and 7 bases lay in between. This CDR3 has 13 amino acids. Per the germline V gene, CDR1 is KGHSH and CDR2 is LQKENI. In DNA form, the CDR3 reads TGTGCCAGCTCACCAGGGACGCCAGATACGCAGTATTTT. This gives the protein CASSPGTPDTQYF.

V gene TRBV2 combines with J gene TRBJ2-1, with 12 bases identical to TRBD2. In germline, CDR1 is SNHLY, CDR2 FYNNEI. The CDR3 covers 18 residues. Trimming took 5 bases from V and 0 from J; bases not matched to a gene: 8. Here the CDR3 DNA reads TGTGCCAGCAGTAGGACTAGCGGGGTTCTTAGCTCCTACAATGAGCAGTTCTTC. Translated: CASSRTSGVLSSYNEQFF.

This sequence joins TRBV7-2 and TRBJ2-3; D uncertain. The CDR3 has 15 amino acids. Trimming removed 1 base at V and 2 bases at J, with 10 bases between. In germline, CDR1 is SGHTA, CDR2 FQGNSA. CDR3 bases: TGTGCCAGCAGCTTAGGGGCCGGTGTCACAGATACGCAGTATTTT. This codes for CASSLGAGVTDTQYF.

This chain uses TRBV5-1 with TRBJ1-2, with a weak D call TRBD1 (5 bases). CDR1 SGHRS and CDR2 YFSETQ come from the germline V gene. With 2 bases removed from V and 4 bases from J, the gap between germline ends came to 15 bases. This CDR3 comprises 15 residues. The CDR3, as DNA: TGCGCCAGCAGCTTTGGGGGGGACCGGCCCTATGGCTACACCTTC. This encodes CASSFGGDRPYGYTF.

The chain carries TRBV9 and TRBJ1-6; possibly TRBD1 for D (6 bases). This CDR3 contains 14 residues. The germline V gene encodes CDR1 SGDLS and CDR2 YYNGEE. The V and J ends lost 2 bases and 5 bases respectively, with 8 bases between them. The CDR3 reads CASSVNRDNSPLHF. CDR3 coding DNA: TGTGCCAGCAGCGTGAACAGGGATAATTCACCCCTCCACTTT.

The CDR3 DNA sequence: TGTGCCAGCAGTGGTGGACTAACAGCTCTCAATGAGCAGTTCTTC. It translates to CASSGGLTALNEQFF. This sequence joins TRBV2 and TRBJ2-1, with D tentatively TRBD2 (6 bases). V was trimmed by 4 bases and J by 6 bases, leaving 16 bases between them. Germline values: CDR1 SNHLY, CDR2 FYNNEI. This CDR3 has 15 residues.

In its sample, this clonotype was seen a few times. The V call is TRBV6-5, the J call TRBJ1-5; a possible D gene is TRBD1 (6 bases). CDR1 is MNHEY and CDR2 is SVGAGI in the germline V gene. The V end was cut by 6 bases, the J end by 6 bases, with 15 bases between. The CDR3 is 14 residues long. CDR3 residues: CASRHDRLGQPQHF. The CDR3 region has the DNA TGTGCCAGCAGACACGACAGGTTGGGTCAGCCCCAGCATTTT.

This clonotype was counted only a few times. This chain links TRBV9 with TRBJ2-1; 9 nucleotides agree with TRBD2. The CDR3 consists of 19 residues. With 5 bases clipped from V and 8 bases from J, the junction kept 23 bases outside the gene matches. Germline CDR1 and CDR2: SGDLS and YYNGEE. The CDR3 DNA reads as TGTGCCAGCAGGCATCTACCAGGACTAGCGAGCTTTACGGGGGATGAGCAGTTCTTC. This codes for CASRHLPGLASFTGDEQFF.

This clonotype was detected a few times. This sequence joins TRBV7-9 and TRBJ1-2; TRBD1 might be the D (5 bases). In germline, CDR1 is SEHNR, CDR2 FQNEAQ (reference sequence). V lost 2 bases to trimming and J lost 5 bases, with 12 bases between them. The CDR3 runs to 14 residues. The CDR3 region is CASSLRDGEYGYTF. The CDR3 DNA reads as TGTGCCAGCAGCTTACGGGACGGGGAATATGGCTACACCTTC. Full variable domain (rest looked up from reference TRBV7-9 and TRBJ1-2): DTGVSQNPRHKITKRGQNVTFRCDPISEHNRLYWYRQTLGQGPEFLTYFQNEAQLEKSRLLSDRFSAERPKGSFSTLEIQRTEQGDSAMYLCASSLRDGEYGYTFGSGTRLTVV.

The rearrangement uses TRBV10-3 and TRBJ1-1, with D unresolved. CDR1 is ENHRY and CDR2 is SYGVKD in the germline V gene. This CDR3 is built from 12 residues. Trimming removed 10 bases at V and 5 bases at J, with 14 bases between. CDR3 DNA: TGTGCCACCCTTGGTTCCGGAACTGAAGCTTTCTTT. This gives the protein CATLGSGTEAFF.

This clonotype showed up many times. This chain joins TRBV3-1 and TRBJ2-7; D gene uncertain. The CDR3 totals 12 residues. Trimming took off 5 bases at V and 2 bases at J, with 7 bases between the two ends. The germline gives CDR1 LGHDT, CDR2 YNNKEL (reference sequence). This chain's CDR3 is CASSWSTYEQYF. The CDR3 DNA reads TGTGCCAGCAGCTGGTCTACCTACGAGCAGTACTTC.

The gene calls are TRBV29-1 and TRBJ2-7; D may be TRBD1 (5 bases). The CDR3 runs to 12 residues. The germline V and J ends were trimmed by 4 bases and 3 bases, with 10 bases remaining between them. Looked up from germline, CDR1 is SQVTM and CDR2 is ANQGSEA. CDR3 residues: CSVVNRYYEQYF. DNA for the CDR3: TGCAGCGTTGTAAACAGGTACTACGAGCAGTACTTC.

This clonotype was seen more than once but under ten times. V is TRBV5-1 and J is TRBJ1-2, with a weak D call TRBD1 (5 bases). Trimming cost V 4 bases and J 5 bases, with 12 bases left between them. Germline values: CDR1 SGHRS, CDR2 YFSETQ. The CDR3 is made up of 13 amino acids. CDR3 loop: CASSPHGGYGYTF. CDR3 coding DNA: TGCGCCAGCAGCCCGCACGGGGGATATGGCTACACCTTC.